Sequencing of this T cell receptor beta chain was carried out in a study of human thymus T cells. Broader study findings: It looked as if thymic and blood repertoires used V and J genes in a biased way. The related literature has documented a marked overlap of thymic repertoires among unrelated individuals.

Method: immunoSEQ multiplex PCR; TCRdb's copy keeps in-frame clones and lacks some. The table lists fewer than 85,000 clones, 85% to 95% of them singletons. Thymus tissue was removed during corrective cardiac surgery. Donors were healthy Finnish babies undergoing corrective operations for congenital heart defects. As concerns this clone: Its target is not known.

Between the trimmed V and J ends, which lost 4 bases and 3 bases, there was a span of 9 bases. There are 13 residues in the CDR3. Looked up from germline, CDR1 is LNHDA and CDR2 is SQIVND (reference sequence). The rearrangement uses TRBV19 and TRBJ2-5, with a weak D call TRBD1 (6 bases). The TCR was taken from a girl under three years old with a congenital heart defect but otherwise immunologically healthy. The sequenced sample consisted of thymus tissue. CDR3 loop: CASSNRDKETQYF. As DNA, the CDR3 is TGTGCCAGTAGTAACCGGGACAAAGAGACCCAGTACTTC.